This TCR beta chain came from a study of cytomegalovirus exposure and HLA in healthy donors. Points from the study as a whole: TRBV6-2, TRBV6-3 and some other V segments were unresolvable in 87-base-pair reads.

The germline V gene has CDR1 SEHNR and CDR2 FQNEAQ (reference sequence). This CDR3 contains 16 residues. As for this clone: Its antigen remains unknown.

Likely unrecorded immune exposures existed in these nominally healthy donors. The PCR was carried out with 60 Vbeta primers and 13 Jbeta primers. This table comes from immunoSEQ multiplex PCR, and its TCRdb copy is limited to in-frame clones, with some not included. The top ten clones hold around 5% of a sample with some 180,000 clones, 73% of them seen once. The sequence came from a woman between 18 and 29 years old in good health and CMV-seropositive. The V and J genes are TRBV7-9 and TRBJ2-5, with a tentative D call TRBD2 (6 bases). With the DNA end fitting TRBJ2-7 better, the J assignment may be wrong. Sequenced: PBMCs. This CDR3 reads CASSTPLVAADYEQYF. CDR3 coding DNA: TGTGCCAGCAGCACACCCTTGGTAGCGGCCGATTACGAGCAGTACTTC.